This T cell receptor beta chain is drawn from a study of blood T cells in healthy people across ages. Study overall: Template switching picked up about one barcoded beta molecule for each two T cells.

As regards this clonotype: No conserved phenylalanine or tryptophan is present at the end of the CDR3, so a read error is the likely explanation.

The J segment lost 1 base and the V segment lost 1 base, leaving 2 bases of the junction unmatched. Germline V gene data show CDR1 as MGHRA and CDR2 as YSYEKL. CDR3 length: 16 amino acids. With a J-beta primer mix and a sample-barcoded 5' primer, a second PCR ran 7 to 11 cycles. Each CDR3 protein gets one entry after TCRdb re-called the 5' RACE reads with MiXCR. The table includes 1.4 million or so distinct CDR3 sequences, about 42% detected once. Peripheral blood from each donor was collected in a volume of approximately 10 milliliters. Each sample gave at least 7 million isolated PBMCs. The sample consisted of blood. The chain employs TRBV4-1 and TRBJ1-4; 8 nucleotides match TRBD1. The receptor's source is a woman between 18 and 29 years old in good health. CDR3 DNA: TGCGCCAGCAGCCAAGGGACAGGGATAACTAATGAAAAACTGTTTTCT. Translated: CASSQGTGITNEKLFS.